What follows are 14 T cell receptor beta chains derived from one specimen sequenced in a study of T cells in Graves' hyperthyroidism and ophthalmopathy. Amplification targeted TCR beta CDR3 regions from RNA transcripts. HTBI primers drove first-round RT-PCR of the TCR CDR3. TCRdb reanalysed the multiplex PCR reads using MiXCR and keeps one entry per CDR3 protein. Among 500,000 to 600,000 distinct CDR3 sequences listed, around 45% were seen once. Sequenced: peripheral blood or thyroid tissue (not recorded which). The receptors were gathered from a woman aged 18-35 years with Graves' hyperthyroidism.

Notes on this clonotype: A much larger clone is a single base away; this may be a read error. The V call is TRBV11-2, the J call TRBJ1-4; unclear D gene. The CDR3 is 15 residues long. Germline CDR1 SGHAT, CDR2 FQNNGV. V gave up 5 bases and J gave up 7 bases, with 17 bases separating them. CDR3 region: CASSPERLRGEKLFF. In DNA, the CDR3 is TGTGCCAGCAGCCCAGAAAGGTTACGCGGTGAAAAACTGTTTTTT.

This clonotype was seen once. The CDR3 protein is CASSQFYRSKGDGYTF. CDR3 bases: TGCGCCAGCAGCCAGTTTTATAGGAGTAAGGGAGATGGCTACACCTTC. V usage is TRBV5-1 and J usage is TRBJ1-2; D unclear. The V gene lost 4 bases and the J gene lost 6 bases, with 22 bases spanning the gap. Germline CDR1 is SGHRS and CDR2 is YFSETQ. The length of the CDR3 is 16 residues.

This clonotype was seen only a few times. V gene TRBV7-3 combines with J gene TRBJ2-4; 7 bases are a match to TRBD1. Trimming at V came to 6 bases and at J to 9 bases, leaving 8 bases not matched to a gene. Germline V lookup: CDR1 SGHTA, CDR2 FQGTGA. There are 13 residues in the CDR3. The CDR3 DNA follows: TGTGCCAGCAGACCAAGACAGGGCGGCATTCAGTACTTC. This translates into CASRPRQGGIQYF.

This clonotype was found many times. This rearrangement joins TRBV7-9 to TRBJ1-1, with D unclear. The CDR3 extends over 16 amino acids. From germline, CDR1 is SEHNR and CDR2 FQNEAQ (reference sequence). V was shortened by 1 base and J by 4 bases, with 16 bases between the two germline ends. For the CDR3, the DNA is TGTGCCAGCAGCTTAGATTGGGTAGACTGGGCCACTGAAGCTTTCTTT. Translation: CASSLDWVDWATEAFF. Filled out from reference TRBV7-9 and TRBJ1-1, the complete variable domain reads DTGVSQNPRHKITKRGQNVTFRCDPISEHNRLYWYRQTLGQGPEFLTYFQNEAQLEKSRLLSDRFSAERPKGSFSTLEIQRTEQGDSAMYLCASSLDWVDWATEAFFGQGTRLTVV.

This clonotype was counted many times. The V and J genes are TRBV20-1 and TRBJ2-2; D remains unclear. In germline, CDR1 is DFQATT, CDR2 SNEGSKA (reference sequence). The CDR3 is made up of 16 amino acids. The germline V and J ends were trimmed by 7 bases and 2 bases, with 20 bases remaining between them. CDR3 loop: CSVRTHPILNTGELFF. The CDR3 DNA reads TGCAGTGTGCGGACGCACCCGATCCTAAACACCGGGGAGCTGTTTTTT.

This clonotype was counted ten times or more. The gene calls are TRBV7-2 and TRBJ1-2, with TRBD1 identical over 7 bases. With V trimmed by 4 bases and J by 4 bases, 9 bases remained unmatched. CDR3 length: 15 residues. Germline V lookup: CDR1 SGHTA, CDR2 FQGNSA. CDR3 region: CASSSSGQDLYGYTF. DNA of the CDR3: TGTGCCAGCAGCTCCTCAGGACAGGACCTCTATGGCTACACCTTC. Drawing the rest from reference TRBV7-2 and TRBJ1-2, the complete variable domain is GAGVSQSPSNKVTEKGKDVELRCDPISGHTALYWYRQSLGQGLEFLIYFQGNSAPDKSGLPSDRFSAERTGGSVSTLTIQRTQQEDSAVYLCASSSSGQDLYGYTFGSGTRLTVV.

This clonotype was detected ten times or more. The chain combines TRBV27 with TRBJ1-2; a possible D gene is TRBD1 (6 bases). Germline V gene lookup returns CDR1 MNHEY and CDR2 SMNVEV (reference sequence). Trimming took off 4 bases at V and 8 bases at J, with 11 bases between the two ends. CDR3 length: 12 residues. The CDR3 sequence is CASSSRGDGYTF. The CDR3 coding sequence is TGTGCCAGCAGTTCCAGGGGAGACGGCTACACCTTC.

A few counts support this clonotype. The J gene is TRBJ1-2, the V gene TRBV24-1; 11 bases agree with TRBD1. This CDR3 has 15 residues. The ends lost 4 bases at V and 4 bases at J; junction bases unmatched: 4. CDR1 and CDR2 from the germline V gene are KGHDR and SFDVKD. The CDR3: CATSEWDRGIYGYTF. The CDR3 DNA follows: TGTGCCACCAGTGAATGGGACAGGGGGATCTATGGCTACACCTTC.

The table lists this clonotype with a few counts. This chain uses TRBV7-8 with TRBJ2-3; the match to TRBD2 covers 10 bases. After removal of 6 bases from V and 5 bases from J, the junction contained 17 bases not matched to a gene. This CDR3 comprises 18 residues. The germline V gene has CDR1 SGHVS and CDR2 FQNEAQ. This chain's CDR3 is CASRIRRTSGSGVDTQYF. The CDR3 nucleotides are TGTGCCAGCAGAATCAGGAGGACTAGCGGTTCTGGGGTAGATACGCAGTATTTT.

This chain uses TRBV7-9 with TRBJ2-5; 13 nucleotides match TRBD2. J was trimmed by 5 bases and V by 5 bases; bases with no gene match: 8. The CDR3 runs 16 residues. Germline V gene data show CDR1 as SEHNR and CDR2 as FQNEAQ (reference sequence). CDR3 coding DNA: TGTGCCAGCAGCCCCCCCGGGACTAGCGGGGCGGAGACCCAGTACTTC. Its protein is CASSPPGTSGAETQYF.

In this sample, this clonotype turned up a few times. This chain links TRBV20-1 with TRBJ2-3; 11 bases fit TRBD2. This CDR3 region has 16 residues. The V gene end was trimmed by 4 bases and the J gene end by 3 bases; junction bases not matched to a gene: 9. Germline assignment: CDR1 DFQATT and CDR2 SNEGSKA (reference sequence). The chain's CDR3 is CSATPGLAEITDTQYF. In DNA form, the CDR3 reads TGCAGTGCTACCCCGGGACTAGCGGAGATTACAGATACGCAGTATTTT.

This clonotype was recorded at least ten times. The chain uses TRBV5-1 and TRBJ2-5; TRBD1 matches at 10 bases. Germline V lookup: CDR1 SGHRS, CDR2 YFSETQ. The CDR3 is 15 amino acids. The V gene end was trimmed by 3 bases and the J gene end by 5 bases; junction bases not matched to a gene: 7. The CDR3 spells CASSYRGQGEETQYF. The CDR3 nucleotides read TGCGCCAGCAGCTACCGAGGACAGGGGGAGGAGACCCAGTACTTC. Complete variable domain (other parts from reference TRBV5-1 and TRBJ2-5): KAGVTQTPRYLIKTRGQQVTLSCSPISGHRSVSWYQQTPGQGLQFLFEYFSETQRNKGNFPGRFSGRQFSNSRSEMNVSTLELGDSALYLCASSYRGQGEETQYFGPGTRLLVL.

The V and J genes are TRBV2 and TRBJ2-1; 13 bases are shared with TRBD2. Germline V gene sequence: CDR1 SNHLY, CDR2 FYNNEI. V shed 6 bases, J shed 5 bases, and the junction held 7 bases outside the gene matches. The CDR3 runs to 16 residues. The CDR3 coding sequence is TGTGCCAGCAGGCCAGGACTAGCGGGAGCAAACAATGAGCAGTTCTTC. It codes for CASRPGLAGANNEQFF.

The chain joins TRBV20-1 to TRBJ2-7; the match to TRBD2 covers 8 bases. V trimming: 6 bases; J trimming: 3 bases; junction bases outside the gene matches: 7. CDR3 length: 13 amino acids. In germline, CDR1 is DFQATT, CDR2 SNEGSKA (reference sequence). CDR3 sequence (DNA): TGCAGTGCAGAACCTAGCGGGTACTACGAGCAGTACTTC. It yields the protein CSAEPSGYYEQYF.